The 19 T cell receptor beta chains below come from one sample, sequenced in a study of blood T cell repertoires in COVID-19. Method: immunoSEQ multiplex PCR; TCRdb's copy keeps in-frame clones and lacks some. Of about 37,000 clones in the sample, roughly 80% were seen once. Sequenced input: peripheral blood. The origin of the receptors is a woman in her seventies with acute or convalescent COVID-19.

This chain connects TRBV19 to TRBJ1-4; a possible D gene is TRBD1 (6 bases). V lost 3 bases, J lost 8 bases, and 19 bases lay in between. The CDR3 extends over 16 amino acids. Looked up from germline, CDR1 is LNHDA and CDR2 is SQIVND (reference sequence). CDR3 DNA sequence: TGTGCCAGTAGTATGGGGGCCAGTTTTTGGGAGGAAAAACTGTTTTTT. This sequence encodes CASSMGASFWEEKLFF.

The chain has TRBV6-5 and TRBJ2-7, with TRBD1 matching over 7 bases. The V and J ends lost 2 bases and 7 bases, in that order; junction bases with no gene match: 14. CDR3 length: 16 amino acids. In germline, CDR1 is MNHEY, CDR2 SVGAGI. The CDR3 region has the DNA TGTGCCAGCAGTTACCAGCGCACACAGGGGTTGAGGGAGCAGTACTTC. Protein: CASSYQRTQGLREQYF.

The V gene is TRBV5-1, the J gene TRBJ2-2, with TRBD2 matching over 10 bases. V was pared by 5 bases and J by 4 bases, with 5 bases of the junction left unmatched. Germline V gives CDR1 SGHRS, CDR2 YFSETQ. This CDR3 has 15 residues. This chain's CDR3 is CASRERGGLTGELFF. CDR3 nucleotide sequence: TGCGCCAGCAGAGAGCGGGGGGGCCTCACCGGGGAGCTGTTTTTT.

This sequence joins TRBV5-1 and TRBJ1-3; possible D gene TRBD1, 6 bases. From germline, CDR1 is SGHRS and CDR2 YFSETQ. CDR3 length: 16 amino acids. The germline V and J ends were trimmed by 0 bases and 0 bases, with 10 bases remaining between them. The CDR3 nucleotides are TGCGCCAGCAGCTTGGGGACAGTCACCTCTGGAAACACCATATATTTT. Translating gives CASSLGTVTSGNTIYF.

The chain links TRBV5-1 to TRBJ2-5; D is possibly TRBD1 (6 bases). This CDR3 has 14 amino acids. Germline V gene data show CDR1 as SGHRS and CDR2 as YFSETQ. Deletions cut 6 bases from V and 3 bases from J, with 15 bases between. The CDR3 loop is CASKTGTTKETQYF. Written as DNA, the CDR3 is TGCGCCAGCAAAACCGGGACAACTAAAGAGACCCAGTACTTC.

This chain joins TRBV5-6 and TRBJ1-1, with D perhaps TRBD1 (6 bases). This CDR3 has 16 amino acids. Germline lookup yields CDR1 SGHDT and CDR2 YYEEEE. The ends were cut back, 7 bases at V and 3 bases at J, with 22 bases in the middle. The DNA for the CDR3 is TGTGCCAGCGGAGGACTGGGGGCCAATGGGTACACTGAAGCTTTCTTT. Translating gives CASGGLGANGYTEAFF.

This clone was picked up one time. This chain joins TRBV5-1 and TRBJ2-7; TRBD2 agrees at 13 bases. V lost 1 base and J lost 6; bases outside the gene matches: 1. CDR1 and CDR2 (germline): SGHRS, YFSETQ. There are 14 residues in the CDR3. The CDR3 sequence is CASSLTSGGAEQYF. CDR3 sequence (DNA): TGCGCCAGCAGCTTGACTAGCGGGGGGGCCGAGCAGTACTTC.

This rearrangement joins TRBV11-3 to TRBJ2-1; D is perhaps TRBD2 (7 bases). From germline, CDR1 is SGHNT and CDR2 YENEEA. The CDR3 consists of 15 residues. Trimming removed 1 base at V and 7 bases at J, with 14 bases between. The DNA of the CDR3 is TGTGCCAGCAGCTTAGGGGGGGGCCTAGAGAATGAGCAGTTCTTC. As protein: CASSLGGGLENEQFF.

A few counts support this clone. The rearrangement links TRBV19 to TRBJ1-3, with 8 bases matching TRBD1. From germline, CDR1 is LNHDA and CDR2 SQIVND (reference sequence). The CDR3 extends over 14 amino acids. V trimming: 9 bases; J trimming: 3 bases; junction bases outside the gene matches: 7. CDR3 DNA: TGTGCCAGCTCGACAGGGGCGGATGGAAACACCATATATTTT. Residues: CASSTGADGNTIYF. The whole variable domain, filled in from reference TRBV19 and TRBJ1-3, reads DGGITQSPKYLFRKEGQNVTLSCEQNLNHDAMYWYRQDPGQGLRLIYYSQIVNDFQKGDIAEGYSVSREKKESFPLTVTSAQKNPTAFYLCASSTGADGNTIYFGEGSWLTVV.

By its share, this clone is medium-sized. CDR3 in amino acids: CASSIVETNYGYTF. The CDR3 coding sequence is TGTGCCAGCAGTATCGTAGAAACTAACTATGGCTACACCTTC. The chain is built from TRBV6-5 and TRBJ1-2; D is uncertain. Per germline, CDR1 MNHEY and CDR2 SVGAGI. The length of the CDR3 is 14 residues. V lost 5 bases and J 0 bases, leaving 10 bases between the germline ends.

The CDR3 sequence is CASSVRGAYTEAFF. The CDR3 DNA reads TGTGCCAGTAGTGTAAGAGGAGCATACACTGAAGCTTTCTTT. The chain recombines TRBV19 with TRBJ1-1; D is unresolved. Germline lookup yields CDR1 LNHDA and CDR2 SQIVND (reference sequence). The CDR3 has 14 amino acids. V gave up 5 bases and J gave up 3 bases, with 13 bases separating them. Full variable domain (remainder filled in from reference TRBV19 and TRBJ1-1): DGGITQSPKYLFRKEGQNVTLSCEQNLNHDAMYWYRQDPGQGLRLIYYSQIVNDFQKGDIAEGYSVSREKKESFPLTVTSAQKNPTAFYLCASSVRGAYTEAFFGQGTRLTVV.

The chain uses TRBV19 and TRBJ2-7; D remains ambiguous. The CDR3 contains 12 residues. CDR1 LNHDA and CDR2 SQIVND come from the germline V gene (reference sequence). Trimming removed 8 bases from V and 3 bases from J, with 11 bases in between. The CDR3, as DNA: TGTGCCAGTGGCGCAGGCCTCTACGAGCAGTACTTC. Protein sequence: CASGAGLYEQYF.

The V gene is TRBV7-9, the J gene TRBJ2-5; TRBD2 agrees at 7 bases. The CDR3 has 15 residues. Germline loops: CDR1 SEHNR, CDR2 FQNEAQ (reference sequence). J lost 5 bases, V lost 3 bases, and 9 bases had no gene match. The CDR3 DNA follows: TGTGCCAGCAGCTTCTCAGGCGGGGGTTCCGAGACCCAGTACTTC. It specifies CASSFSGGGSETQYF.

The V and J genes are TRBV28 and TRBJ2-3; 8 nucleotides align to TRBD2. V was clipped by 1 base and J by 1 base; unmatched bases: 4. CDR1 is MDHEN and CDR2 is SYDVKM in the germline V gene. The CDR3 is 16 amino acids. Written as DNA, the CDR3 is TGTGCCAGCAGTTTATTAGCGGGGCTGGGCACAGATACGCAGTATTTT. Its protein is CASSLLAGLGTDTQYF.

J is TRBJ2-5 and V is TRBV2; D uncertain. Germline V gives CDR1 SNHLY, CDR2 FYNNEI. Trimming stripped 7 bases from V and 3 bases from J, with 12 bases between. The CDR3 totals 13 residues. This CDR3 is CASTGRVKETQYF. For the CDR3, the DNA is TGTGCCAGCACCGGTCGGGTAAAAGAGACCCAGTACTTC.

The chain carries TRBV11-2 and TRBJ2-1; 9 bases are shared with TRBD2. The trim removed 0 bases at V and 9 bases at J, leaving 9 bases unmatched. The CDR3 consists of 16 residues. The germline V gene has CDR1 SGHAT and CDR2 FQNNGV. For the CDR3, the DNA is TGTGCCAGCAGCTTAGAAGGCGGGAGGGCCACCAGTGAGCAGTTCTTC. This codes for CASSLEGGRATSEQFF.

The chain combines TRBV5-4 with TRBJ2-1; D is perhaps TRBD1 (5 bases). The CDR3 contains 13 residues. Germline CDR1 SGHNT, CDR2 YYREEE (reference sequence). V shed 5 bases and J shed 8 bases, with 14 bases lying between them. CDR3 nucleotide sequence: TGTGCCAGCAGAGGAGAAGGGGTCGATGAGCAGTTCTTC. Translation: CASRGEGVDEQFF.

The chain combines TRBV27 with TRBJ2-7; TRBD2 aligns across 9 bases. V lost 8 bases and J lost 0; bases outside the gene matches: 5. The CDR3 is 14 amino acids. The germline CDR1 and CDR2 sequences are MNHEY and SMNVEV (reference sequence). The CDR3 protein is CASGSGGSSYEQYF. CDR3 sequence (DNA): TGTGCCAGCGGAAGCGGGGGGAGCTCCTACGAGCAGTACTTC.

The V gene is TRBV7-9, the J gene TRBJ2-5; D is possibly TRBD2 (7 bases). Trimming took 7 bases from V and 0 from J, leaving 9 bases between them. Per germline, CDR1 SEHNR and CDR2 FQNEAQ (reference sequence). This CDR3 spans 13 amino acids. The chain's CDR3 is CASKGGYQETQYF. CDR3 sequence (DNA): TGTGCCAGCAAGGGGGGGTACCAAGAGACCCAGTACTTC.